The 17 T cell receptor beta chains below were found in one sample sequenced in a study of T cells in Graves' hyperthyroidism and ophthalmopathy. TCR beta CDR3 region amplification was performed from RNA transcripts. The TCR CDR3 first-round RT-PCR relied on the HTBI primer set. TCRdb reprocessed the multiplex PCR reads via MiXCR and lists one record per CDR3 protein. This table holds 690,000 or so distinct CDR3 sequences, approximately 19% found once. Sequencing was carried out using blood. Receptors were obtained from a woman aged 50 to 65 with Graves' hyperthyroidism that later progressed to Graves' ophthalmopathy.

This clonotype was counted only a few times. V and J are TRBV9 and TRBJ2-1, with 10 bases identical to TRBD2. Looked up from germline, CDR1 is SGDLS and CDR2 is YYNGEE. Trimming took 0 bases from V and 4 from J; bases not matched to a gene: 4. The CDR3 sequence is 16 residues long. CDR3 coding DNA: TGTGCCAGCAGCGTAGACGGAGCGGGGGGGTACAATGAGCAGTTCTTC. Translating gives CASSVDGAGGYNEQFF.

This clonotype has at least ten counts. The CDR3 loop is CASSLHAGTGMNEQFF. The CDR3, as DNA: TGTGCCAGCAGCCTCCACGCCGGGACAGGGATGAATGAGCAGTTCTTC. The J gene is TRBJ2-1, the V gene TRBV11-3; 9 positions match TRBD1. CDR3 length: 16 amino acids. The V gene's germline CDR1 is SGHNT and CDR2 YENEEA. The V segment lost 5 bases and the J segment 7 bases; nucleotides outside the gene matches: 12.

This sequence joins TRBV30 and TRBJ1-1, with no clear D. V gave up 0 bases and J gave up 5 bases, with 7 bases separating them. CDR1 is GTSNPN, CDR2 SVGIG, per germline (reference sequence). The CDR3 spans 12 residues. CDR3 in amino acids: CAWSVPETEAFF. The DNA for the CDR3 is TGTGCCTGGAGTGTCCCGGAGACTGAAGCTTTCTTT.

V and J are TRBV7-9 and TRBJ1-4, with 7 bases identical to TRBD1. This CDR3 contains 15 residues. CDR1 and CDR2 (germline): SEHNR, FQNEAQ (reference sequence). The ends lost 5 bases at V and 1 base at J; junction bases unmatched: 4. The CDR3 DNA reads TGTGCCAGCAGCCAGGGGGGACAAACTAATGAAAAACTGTTTTTT. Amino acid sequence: CASSQGGQTNEKLFF.

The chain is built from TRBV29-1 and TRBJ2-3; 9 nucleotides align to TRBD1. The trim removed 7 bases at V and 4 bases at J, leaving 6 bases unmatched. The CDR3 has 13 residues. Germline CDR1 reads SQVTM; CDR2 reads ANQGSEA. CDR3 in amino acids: CSAGTGIADTQYF. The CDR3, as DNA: TGCAGCGCAGGGACAGGGATTGCAGATACGCAGTATTTT.

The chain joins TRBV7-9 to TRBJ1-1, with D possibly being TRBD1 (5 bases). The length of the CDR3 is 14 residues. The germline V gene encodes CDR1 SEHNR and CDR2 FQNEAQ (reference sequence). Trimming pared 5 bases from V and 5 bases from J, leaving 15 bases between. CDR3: CASSLPGQETEAFF. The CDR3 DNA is TGTGCCAGCAGCCTGCCGGGGCAGGAGACTGAAGCTTTCTTT.

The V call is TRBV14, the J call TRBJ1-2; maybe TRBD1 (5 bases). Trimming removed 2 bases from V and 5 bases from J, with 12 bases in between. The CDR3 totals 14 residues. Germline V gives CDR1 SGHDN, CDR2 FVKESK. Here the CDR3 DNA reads TGTGCCAGCAGCCAACAAGGGACTGTGTATGGCTACACCTTC. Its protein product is CASSQQGTVYGYTF.

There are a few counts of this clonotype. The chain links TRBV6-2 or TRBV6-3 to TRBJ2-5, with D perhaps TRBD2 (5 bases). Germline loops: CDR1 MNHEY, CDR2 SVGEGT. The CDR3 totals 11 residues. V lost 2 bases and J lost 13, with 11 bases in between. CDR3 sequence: CASSYTEGRYF. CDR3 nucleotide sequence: TGTGCCAGCAGTTACACCGAGGGTCGGTACTTC.

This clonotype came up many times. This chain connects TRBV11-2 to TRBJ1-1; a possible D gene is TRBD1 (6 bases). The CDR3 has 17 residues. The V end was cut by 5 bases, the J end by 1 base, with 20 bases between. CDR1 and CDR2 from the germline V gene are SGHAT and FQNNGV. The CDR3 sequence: CASSVWGRGAGNTEAFF. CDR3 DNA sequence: TGTGCCAGCAGCGTATGGGGAAGGGGGGCCGGGAACACTGAAGCTTTCTTT.

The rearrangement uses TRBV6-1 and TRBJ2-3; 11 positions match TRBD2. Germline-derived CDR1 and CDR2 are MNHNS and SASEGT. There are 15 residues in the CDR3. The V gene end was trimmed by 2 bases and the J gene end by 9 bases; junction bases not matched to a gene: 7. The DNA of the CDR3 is TGTGCCAGCAGTGAATCTAGCGGGGGGCCCGGCACGCAGTATTTT. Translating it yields CASSESSGGPGTQYF.

The CDR3 sequence: CSARGGGGASGELFF. In nucleotides, the CDR3 is TGCAGTGCTAGAGGCGGCGGGGGGGCATCCGGGGAGCTGTTTTTT. The V call is TRBV20-1, the J call TRBJ2-2, with 9 bases aligning to TRBD2. Looked up from germline, CDR1 is DFQATT and CDR2 is SNEGSKA (reference sequence). This CDR3 has 15 amino acids. The junction had 6 bases not matched to a gene; V was cut back by 1 base and J by 6 bases.

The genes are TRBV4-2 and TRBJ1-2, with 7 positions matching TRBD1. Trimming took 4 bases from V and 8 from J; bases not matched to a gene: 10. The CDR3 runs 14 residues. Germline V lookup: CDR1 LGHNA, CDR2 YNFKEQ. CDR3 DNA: TGTGCCAGCAGCCTGATGGGACAGTCGTACGGCTACACCTTC. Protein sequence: CASSLMGQSYGYTF.

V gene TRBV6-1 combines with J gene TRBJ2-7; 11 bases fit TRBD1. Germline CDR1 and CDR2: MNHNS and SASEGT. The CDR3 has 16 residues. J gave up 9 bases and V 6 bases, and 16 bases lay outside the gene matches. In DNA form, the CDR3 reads TGTGCCAGCAGCCAGGGGGGGGACAGGGGGAAATCCGGGCAGTACTTC. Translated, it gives CASSQGGDRGKSGQYF.

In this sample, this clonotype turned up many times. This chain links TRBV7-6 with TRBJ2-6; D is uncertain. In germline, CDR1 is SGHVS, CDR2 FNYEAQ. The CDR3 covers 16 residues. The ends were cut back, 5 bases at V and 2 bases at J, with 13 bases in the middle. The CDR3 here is CASSRQAQPGANVLTF. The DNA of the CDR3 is TGTGCCAGCAGCAGGCAGGCTCAACCTGGGGCCAACGTCCTGACTTTC.

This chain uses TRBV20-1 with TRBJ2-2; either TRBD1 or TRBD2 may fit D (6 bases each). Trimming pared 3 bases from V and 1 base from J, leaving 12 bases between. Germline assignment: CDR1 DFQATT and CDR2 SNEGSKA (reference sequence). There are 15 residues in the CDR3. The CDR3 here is CSASGGWVNTGELFF. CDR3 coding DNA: TGCAGTGCTAGCGGGGGCTGGGTGAACACCGGGGAGCTGTTTTTT.

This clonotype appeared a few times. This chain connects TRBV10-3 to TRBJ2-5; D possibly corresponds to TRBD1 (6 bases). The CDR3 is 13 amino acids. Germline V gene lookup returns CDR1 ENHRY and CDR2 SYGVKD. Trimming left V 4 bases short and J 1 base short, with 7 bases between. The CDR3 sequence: CAISVRGQETQYF. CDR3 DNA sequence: TGTGCCATCAGTGTCAGGGGCCAAGAGACCCAGTACTTC.

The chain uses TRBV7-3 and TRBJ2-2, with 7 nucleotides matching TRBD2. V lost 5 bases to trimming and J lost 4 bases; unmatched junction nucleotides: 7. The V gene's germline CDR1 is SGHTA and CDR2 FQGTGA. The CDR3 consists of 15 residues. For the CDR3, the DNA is TGTGCCAGCAGCCATAGCGGGCCGGGCACCGGGGAGCTGTTTTTT. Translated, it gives CASSHSGPGTGELFF.